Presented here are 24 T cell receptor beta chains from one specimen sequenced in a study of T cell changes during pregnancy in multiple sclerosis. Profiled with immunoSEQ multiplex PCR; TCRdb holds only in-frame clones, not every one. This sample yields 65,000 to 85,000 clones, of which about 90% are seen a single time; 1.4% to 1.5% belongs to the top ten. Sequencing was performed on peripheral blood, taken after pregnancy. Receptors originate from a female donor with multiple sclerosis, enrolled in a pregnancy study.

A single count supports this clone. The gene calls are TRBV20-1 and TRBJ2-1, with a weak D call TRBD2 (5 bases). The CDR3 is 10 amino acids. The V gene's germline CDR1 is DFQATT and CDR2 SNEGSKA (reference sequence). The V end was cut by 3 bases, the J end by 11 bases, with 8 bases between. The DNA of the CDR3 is TGCAGTGCTAGTTCTAGCAAGCAGTTCTTC. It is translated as CSASSSKQFF.

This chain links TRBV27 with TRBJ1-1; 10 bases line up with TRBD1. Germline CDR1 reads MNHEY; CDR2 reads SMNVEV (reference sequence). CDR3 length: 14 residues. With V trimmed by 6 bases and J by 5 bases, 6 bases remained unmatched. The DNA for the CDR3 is TGTGCCAGCAGGAAGACAGGGGGCCTTACTGAAGCTTTCTTT. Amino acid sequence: CASRKTGGLTEAFF.

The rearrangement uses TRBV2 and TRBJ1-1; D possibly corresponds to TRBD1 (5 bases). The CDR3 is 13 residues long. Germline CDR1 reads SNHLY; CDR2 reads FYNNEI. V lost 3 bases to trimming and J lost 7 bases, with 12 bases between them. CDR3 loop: CASSDRVPLEAFF. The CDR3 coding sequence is TGTGCCAGCAGTGACAGGGTCCCCCTTGAAGCTTTCTTT.

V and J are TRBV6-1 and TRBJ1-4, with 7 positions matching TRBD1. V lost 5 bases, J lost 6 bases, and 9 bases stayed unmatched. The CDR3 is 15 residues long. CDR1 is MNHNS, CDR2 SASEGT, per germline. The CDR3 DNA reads TGTGCCAGCAGTTTTCCCTGGCAGGGGGATGAAAAACTGTTTTTT. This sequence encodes CASSFPWQGDEKLFF.

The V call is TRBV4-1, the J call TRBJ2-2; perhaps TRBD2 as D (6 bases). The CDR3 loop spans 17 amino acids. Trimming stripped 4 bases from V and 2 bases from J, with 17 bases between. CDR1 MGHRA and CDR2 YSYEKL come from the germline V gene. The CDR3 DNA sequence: TGCGCCAGCAGCCCAACCGGTGGGGACTTTAACACCGGGGAGCTGTTTTTT. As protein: CASSPTGGDFNTGELFF.

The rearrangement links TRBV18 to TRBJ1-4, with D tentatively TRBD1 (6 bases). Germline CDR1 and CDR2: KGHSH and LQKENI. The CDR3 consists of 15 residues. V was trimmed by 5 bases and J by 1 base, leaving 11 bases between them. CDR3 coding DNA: TGTGCCAGCTCAGGGGAGACAGGAACTAATGAAAAACTGTTTTTT. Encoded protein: CASSGETGTNEKLFF.

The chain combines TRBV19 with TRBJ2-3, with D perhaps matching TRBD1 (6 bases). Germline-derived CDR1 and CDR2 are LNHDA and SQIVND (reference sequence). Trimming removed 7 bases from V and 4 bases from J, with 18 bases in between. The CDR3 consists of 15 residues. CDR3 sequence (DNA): TGTGCCAGTACACTGGCAGGGGACATCCCAGATACGCAGTATTTT. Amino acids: CASTLAGDIPDTQYF.

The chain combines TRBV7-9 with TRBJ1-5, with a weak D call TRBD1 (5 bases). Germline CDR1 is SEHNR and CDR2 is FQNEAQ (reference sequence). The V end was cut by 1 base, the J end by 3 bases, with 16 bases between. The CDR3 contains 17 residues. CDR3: CASSLGWGREANQPQHF. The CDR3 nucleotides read TGTGCCAGCAGCTTAGGTTGGGGGAGGGAGGCCAATCAGCCCCAGCATTTT. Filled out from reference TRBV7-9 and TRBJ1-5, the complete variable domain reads DTGVSQNPRHKITKRGQNVTFRCDPISEHNRLYWYRQTLGQGPEFLTYFQNEAQLEKSRLLSDRFSAERPKGSFSTLEIQRTEQGDSAMYLCASSLGWGREANQPQHFGDGTRLSIL.

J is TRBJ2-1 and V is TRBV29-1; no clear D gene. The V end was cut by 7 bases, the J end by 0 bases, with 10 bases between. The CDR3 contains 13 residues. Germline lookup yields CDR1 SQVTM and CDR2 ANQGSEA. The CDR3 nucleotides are TGCAGCGCCTTAGCAGCCTCCTACAATGAGCAGTTCTTC. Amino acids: CSALAASYNEQFF.

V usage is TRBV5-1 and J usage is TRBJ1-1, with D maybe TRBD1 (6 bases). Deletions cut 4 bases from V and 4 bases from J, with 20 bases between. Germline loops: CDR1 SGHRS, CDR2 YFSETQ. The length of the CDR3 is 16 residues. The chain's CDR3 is CASSRWVGRGGTEAFF. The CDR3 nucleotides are TGCGCCAGCAGCCGCTGGGTGGGCAGGGGTGGCACTGAAGCTTTCTTT.

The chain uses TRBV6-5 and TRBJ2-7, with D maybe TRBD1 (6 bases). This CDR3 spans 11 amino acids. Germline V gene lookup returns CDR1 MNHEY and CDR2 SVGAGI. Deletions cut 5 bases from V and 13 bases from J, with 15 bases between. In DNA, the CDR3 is TGTGCCAGCAGTGGGGACACCCATTCTTACTTC. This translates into CASSGDTHSYF.

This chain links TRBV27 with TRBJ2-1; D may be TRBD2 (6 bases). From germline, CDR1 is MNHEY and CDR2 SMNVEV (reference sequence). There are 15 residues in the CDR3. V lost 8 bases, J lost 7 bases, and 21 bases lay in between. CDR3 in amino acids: CASGEERVPPNEQFF. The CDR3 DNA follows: TGTGCCAGCGGCGAAGAGCGGGTTCCCCCGAATGAGCAGTTCTTC.

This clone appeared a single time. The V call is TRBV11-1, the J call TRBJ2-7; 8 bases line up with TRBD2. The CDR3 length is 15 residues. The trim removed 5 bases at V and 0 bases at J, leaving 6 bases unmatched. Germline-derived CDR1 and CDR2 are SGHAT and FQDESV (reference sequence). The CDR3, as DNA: TGTGCCAGCAGCGTCTGGGGGACTAGCTCCTACGAGCAGTACTTC. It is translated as CASSVWGTSSYEQYF.

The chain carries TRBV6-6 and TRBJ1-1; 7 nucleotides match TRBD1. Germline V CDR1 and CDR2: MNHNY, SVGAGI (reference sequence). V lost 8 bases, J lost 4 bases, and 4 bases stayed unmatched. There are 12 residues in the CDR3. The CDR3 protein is CASLSGGTEAFF. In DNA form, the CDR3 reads TGTGCCAGCCTATCAGGGGGCACTGAAGCTTTCTTT.

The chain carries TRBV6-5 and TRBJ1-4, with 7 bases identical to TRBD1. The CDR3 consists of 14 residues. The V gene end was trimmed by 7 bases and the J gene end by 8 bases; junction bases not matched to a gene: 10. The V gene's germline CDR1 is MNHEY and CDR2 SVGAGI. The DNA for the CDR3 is TGTGCCAGCACCCGGAAGGGGGCGGGAGAAAAACTGTTTTTT. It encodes CASTRKGAGEKLFF.

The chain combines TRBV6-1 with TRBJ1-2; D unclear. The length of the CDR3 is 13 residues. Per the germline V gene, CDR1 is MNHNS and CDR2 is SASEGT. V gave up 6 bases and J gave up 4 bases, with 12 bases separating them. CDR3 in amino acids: CASREMTAYGYTF. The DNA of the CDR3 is TGTGCCAGCAGGGAAATGACTGCCTATGGCTACACCTTC.

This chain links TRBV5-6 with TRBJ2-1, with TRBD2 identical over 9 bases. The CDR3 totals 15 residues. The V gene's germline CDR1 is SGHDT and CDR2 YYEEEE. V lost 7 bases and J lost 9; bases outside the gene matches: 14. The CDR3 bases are TGTGCCAGCTCCGGGGGAGCGGGAGGCCTCTCTGAGCAGTTCTTC. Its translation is CASSGGAGGLSEQFF.

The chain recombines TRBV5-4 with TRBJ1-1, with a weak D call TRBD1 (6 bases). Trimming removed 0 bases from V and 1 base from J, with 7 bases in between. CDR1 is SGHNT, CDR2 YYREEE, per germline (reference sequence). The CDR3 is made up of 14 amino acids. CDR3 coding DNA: TGTGCCAGCAGCTTGGGACAGGCGAACACTGAAGCTTTCTTT. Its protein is CASSLGQANTEAFF.

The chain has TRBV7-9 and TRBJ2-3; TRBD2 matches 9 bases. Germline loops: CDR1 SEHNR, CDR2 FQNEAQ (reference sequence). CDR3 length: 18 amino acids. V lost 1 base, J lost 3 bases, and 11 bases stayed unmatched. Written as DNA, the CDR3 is TGTGCCAGCAGCTTAGTGATGACTAGCGGCACGGGGACAGATACGCAGTATTTT. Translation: CASSLVMTSGTGTDTQYF.

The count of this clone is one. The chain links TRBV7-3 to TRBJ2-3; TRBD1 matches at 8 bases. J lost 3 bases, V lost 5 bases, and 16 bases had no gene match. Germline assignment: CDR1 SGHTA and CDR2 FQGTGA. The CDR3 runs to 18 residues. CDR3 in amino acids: CASSPTGRAGGLTDTQYF. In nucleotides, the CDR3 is TGTGCCAGCAGCCCCACGGGAAGGGCAGGGGGCTTAACAGATACGCAGTATTTT.

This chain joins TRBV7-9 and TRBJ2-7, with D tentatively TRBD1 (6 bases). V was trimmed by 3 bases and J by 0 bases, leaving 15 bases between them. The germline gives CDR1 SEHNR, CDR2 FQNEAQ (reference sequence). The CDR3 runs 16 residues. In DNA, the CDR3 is TGTGCCAGCAGCTTTTCTGACAGGAAAAACTCCTACGAGCAGTACTTC. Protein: CASSFSDRKNSYEQYF.

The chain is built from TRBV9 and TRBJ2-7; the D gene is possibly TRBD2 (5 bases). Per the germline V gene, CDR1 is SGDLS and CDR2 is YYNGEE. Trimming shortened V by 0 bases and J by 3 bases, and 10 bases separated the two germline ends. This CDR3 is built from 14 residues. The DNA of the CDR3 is TGTGCCAGCAGCGTAGGAACAGCGGACTACGAGCAGTACTTC. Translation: CASSVGTADYEQYF. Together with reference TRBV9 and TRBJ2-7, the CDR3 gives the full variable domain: DSGVTQTPKHLITATGQRVTLRCSPRSGDLSVYWYQQSLDQGLQFLIQYYNGEERAKGNILERFSAQQFPDLHSELNLSSLELGDSALYFCASSVGTADYEQYFGPGTRLTVT.

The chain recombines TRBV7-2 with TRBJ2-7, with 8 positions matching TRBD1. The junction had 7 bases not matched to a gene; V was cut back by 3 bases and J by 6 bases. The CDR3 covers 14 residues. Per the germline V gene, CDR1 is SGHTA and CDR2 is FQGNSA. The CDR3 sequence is CASSFDRGFAEQYF. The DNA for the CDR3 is TGTGCCAGCAGCTTCGACAGGGGTTTCGCCGAGCAGTACTTC.

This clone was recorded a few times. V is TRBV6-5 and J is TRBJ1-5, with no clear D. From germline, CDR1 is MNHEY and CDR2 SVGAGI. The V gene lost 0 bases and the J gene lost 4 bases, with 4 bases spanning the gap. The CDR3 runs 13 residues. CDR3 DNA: TGTGCCAGCAGTTACTCTCTAAATCAGCCCCAGCATTTT. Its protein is CASSYSLNQPQHF.